Listed below are T cell receptor beta chains from one sample, sequenced in a study of T cell repertoires in cytomegalovirus infection. These receptors have no known antigen. TCRdb processed the reads anew with MiXCR; each CDR3 protein has one entry. The sample lists about 920,000 distinct CDR3 sequences, 30% to 40% seen once, with roughly 13% in the top ten. Sequences were derived from cultured CD8+ T cells from PBMCs, sampled from culture after CMV antigen stimulation. All receptors come from a human donor in good health (CMV status not recorded). Some clones in this sample may be carry-over from other donors' samples. The CDR3 runs from the conserved cysteine through the conserved F or W. D genes are given only for firm matches. Where a row states a size, it is once, few, many or the class of an expanded clone; other rows omit it.

d_call: -; v_call: TRBV7-6; j_call: TRBJ1-1; cdr3_length: 15; clone_size: few; cdr3_aa: CASSLDPGRSTEAFF; cdr3_nt: TGTGCCAGCAGCTTAGACCCGGGAAGAAGCACTGAAGCTTTCTTT
d_call: -; v_call: TRBV5-4; j_call: TRBJ2-2; cdr3_length: 14; clone_size: -; cdr3_aa: CANSPGWNTGELFF; cdr3_nt: TGTGCCAACAGCCCCGGTTGGAACACCGGGGAGCTGTTTTTT
d_call: TRBD1; v_call: TRBV19; j_call: TRBJ1-4; cdr3_length: 15; clone_size: -; cdr3_aa: CASRNDRGLGEKLFF; cdr3_nt: TGTGCCAGTAGAAACGACAGGGGGCTTGGTGAAAAACTGTTTTTT
d_call: -; v_call: TRBV7-2; j_call: TRBJ1-2; cdr3_length: 15; clone_size: once; cdr3_aa: CASSPPAGVIYGYTF; cdr3_nt: TGTGCCAGCAGCCCCCCAGCGGGGGTCATCTATGGCTACACCTTC
d_call: TRBD1; v_call: TRBV24-1; j_call: TRBJ2-2; cdr3_length: 14; clone_size: few; cdr3_aa: CATRQGPYTGELFF; cdr3_nt: TGTGCCACCCGACAGGGGCCCTACACCGGGGAGCTGTTTTTT
d_call: TRBD1; v_call: TRBV27; j_call: TRBJ2-7; cdr3_length: 16; clone_size: few; cdr3_aa: CATRPTMGTGSYEQYF; cdr3_nt: TGTGCCACCCGCCCCACCATGGGGACAGGCTCCTACGAGCAGTACTTC
d_call: -; v_call: TRBV7-8; j_call: TRBJ1-1; cdr3_length: 14; clone_size: many; cdr3_aa: CASSPSGGGTEAFF; cdr3_nt: TGTGCCAGCAGCCCCAGTGGGGGGGGCACTGAAGCTTTCTTT
d_call: -; v_call: TRBV27; j_call: TRBJ1-4; cdr3_length: 20; clone_size: once; cdr3_aa: CVSSLTSRGATRMENEKLFF; cdr3_nt: TGTGTCAGCAGTTTAACGAGTAGGGGGGCTACTCGGATGGAGAATGAAAAACTGTTTTTT
d_call: TRBD1; v_call: TRBV6-6; j_call: TRBJ1-5; cdr3_length: 17; clone_size: few; cdr3_aa: CASSYSRGPLSNQPQHF; cdr3_nt: TGTGCCAGCAGTTACTCGAGGGGGCCCCTTAGCAATCAGCCCCAGCATTTT
d_call: TRBD2; v_call: TRBV6-2/TRBV6-3; j_call: TRBJ2-5; cdr3_length: 15; clone_size: many; cdr3_aa: CASSPWRENQETQYF; cdr3_nt: TGTGCCAGCAGTCCCTGGCGGGAGAACCAAGAGACCCAGTACTTC
d_call: -; v_call: TRBV7-9; j_call: TRBJ1-1; cdr3_length: 16; clone_size: many; cdr3_aa: CASSLADRAENTEAFF; cdr3_nt: TGTGCCAGCAGCTTAGCGGATAGAGCGGAGAACACTGAAGCTTTCTTT
d_call: -; v_call: TRBV7-6; j_call: TRBJ2-2; cdr3_length: 15; clone_size: few; cdr3_aa: CASSLRTPGAGELFF; cdr3_nt: TGTGCCAGCAGCTTAAGGACACCAGGGGCCGGGGAGCTGTTTTTT
d_call: TRBD2; v_call: TRBV7-9; j_call: TRBJ2-1; cdr3_length: 14; clone_size: many; cdr3_aa: CASSFPTSPNEQFF; cdr3_nt: TGTGCCAGCAGCTTTCCGACTAGCCCCAATGAGCAGTTCTTC
d_call: TRBD1; v_call: TRBV7-9; j_call: TRBJ2-7; cdr3_length: 14; clone_size: -; cdr3_aa: CASSSGQGANEQYF; cdr3_nt: TGTGCCAGCAGCTCCGGACAGGGGGCTAACGAGCAGTACTTC
d_call: TRBD2; v_call: TRBV7-3; j_call: TRBJ2-2; cdr3_length: 20; clone_size: -; cdr3_aa: CASSPLRGERGLWNTGELFF; cdr3_nt: TGTGCCAGCAGCCCTCTCAGGGGCGAGCGGGGGCTTTGGAACACCGGGGAGCTGTTTTTT
d_call: -; v_call: TRBV27; j_call: TRBJ1-2; cdr3_length: 14; clone_size: few; cdr3_aa: CASSLKQGRHGYTF; cdr3_nt: TGTGCCAGCAGTTTAAAACAGGGCCGGCATGGCTACACCTTC
d_call: -; v_call: TRBV29-1; j_call: TRBJ2-2; cdr3_length: 14; clone_size: -; cdr3_aa: CSAERGSGTGELFF; cdr3_nt: TGCAGCGCCGAAAGGGGGTCGGGCACCGGGGAGCTGTTTTTT
d_call: -; v_call: TRBV7-6; j_call: TRBJ1-2; cdr3_length: 12; clone_size: -; cdr3_aa: CASSPGVYGYTF; cdr3_nt: TGTGCCAGCAGCCCCGGGGTCTATGGCTACACCTTC
d_call: -; v_call: TRBV7-3; j_call: TRBJ1-1; cdr3_length: 16; clone_size: -; cdr3_aa: CASSGQANVENTEAFF; cdr3_nt: TGTGCCAGCAGCGGGCAGGCTAACGTCGAGAACACTGAAGCTTTCTTT
d_call: -; v_call: TRBV25-1; j_call: TRBJ1-6; cdr3_length: 15; clone_size: -; cdr3_aa: CASSESVPYNSPLHF; cdr3_nt: TGTGCCAGCAGTGAATCTGTCCCCTATAATTCACCCCTCCACTTT
d_call: TRBD2; v_call: TRBV6-1; j_call: TRBJ2-3; cdr3_length: 16; clone_size: few; cdr3_aa: CASTQLAGGFTDTQYF; cdr3_nt: TGTGCCAGCACCCAACTAGCGGGGGGGTTCACAGATACGCAGTATTTT
d_call: -; v_call: TRBV12-3/TRBV12-4; j_call: TRBJ2-5; cdr3_length: 16; clone_size: -; cdr3_aa: CASSLAIDLLKETQYF; cdr3_nt: TGTGCCAGCAGTTTAGCTATAGACCTCCTAAAAGAGACCCAGTACTTC
d_call: -; v_call: TRBV4-1; j_call: TRBJ1-5; cdr3_length: 17; clone_size: few; cdr3_aa: CASSQAAVGYSNQPQHF; cdr3_nt: TGCGCCAGCAGCCAAGCCGCCGTGGGGTATAGCAATCAGCCCCAGCATTTT
d_call: -; v_call: TRBV7-2; j_call: TRBJ2-1; cdr3_length: 16; clone_size: many; cdr3_aa: CASSLPPPLGENEQFF; cdr3_nt: TGTGCCAGCAGCTTGCCTCCTCCCCTGGGGGAAAATGAGCAGTTCTTC
d_call: -; v_call: TRBV27; j_call: TRBJ2-1; cdr3_length: 14; clone_size: -; cdr3_aa: CASSLGTVTNEQFF; cdr3_nt: TGTGCCAGCAGTTTAGGGACGGTGACGAATGAGCAGTTCTTC
d_call: TRBD1; v_call: TRBV7-6; j_call: TRBJ1-2; cdr3_length: 15; clone_size: few; cdr3_aa: CASSLTGGQGVGYTF; cdr3_nt: TGTGCCAGCAGCTTAACGGGAGGACAGGGAGTTGGCTACACCTTC
d_call: TRBD2; v_call: TRBV6-1; j_call: TRBJ2-5; cdr3_length: 15; clone_size: -; cdr3_aa: CASRRGTSGGETQYF; cdr3_nt: TGTGCCAGCAGACGAGGGACTAGCGGGGGGGAGACCCAGTACTTC
d_call: -; v_call: TRBV5-6; j_call: TRBJ2-3; cdr3_length: 17; clone_size: once; cdr3_aa: CASSLTGRLTSTDTQYF; cdr3_nt: TGTGCCAGCAGCTTAACAGGACGCCTGACTAGCACAGATACGCAGTATTTT
d_call: -; v_call: TRBV2; j_call: TRBJ1-5; cdr3_length: 16; clone_size: few; cdr3_aa: CASSGGWERGNQPQHF; cdr3_nt: TGTGCCAGCAGTGGAGGTTGGGAGAGGGGCAATCAGCCCCAGCATTTT
d_call: -; v_call: TRBV6-6; j_call: TRBJ2-7; cdr3_length: 13; clone_size: few; cdr3_aa: CASSYGGLDEQYF; cdr3_nt: TGTGCCAGCAGTTACGGCGGGCTCGACGAGCAGTACTTC
d_call: TRBD2; v_call: TRBV12-3/TRBV12-4; j_call: TRBJ2-3; cdr3_length: 16; clone_size: few; cdr3_aa: CASSSGLAGFRDTQYF; cdr3_nt: TGTGCCAGCAGTTCCGGACTAGCGGGGTTTAGAGATACGCAGTATTTT
d_call: TRBD1; v_call: TRBV7-9; j_call: TRBJ1-2; cdr3_length: 15; clone_size: -; cdr3_aa: CASSTDRGFNYGYTF; cdr3_nt: TGTGCCAGCAGCACGGACAGGGGGTTCAACTATGGCTACACCTTC
d_call: -; v_call: TRBV4-1; j_call: TRBJ2-3; cdr3_length: 16; clone_size: few; cdr3_aa: CASSQEGVIGTDTQYF; cdr3_nt: TGCGCCAGCAGCCAAGAAGGGGTGATCGGCACAGATACGCAGTATTTT
d_call: -; v_call: TRBV7-2; j_call: TRBJ1-3; cdr3_length: 16; clone_size: many; cdr3_aa: CASSLTKQGNGNTIYF; cdr3_nt: TGTGCCAGCAGCTTAACCAAACAGGGCAATGGAAACACCATATATTTT
d_call: TRBD2; v_call: TRBV12-3/TRBV12-4; j_call: TRBJ2-1; cdr3_length: 15; clone_size: few; cdr3_aa: CASSTVLADYNEQFF; cdr3_nt: TGTGCCAGCAGTACCGTGCTAGCGGACTACAATGAGCAGTTCTTC
d_call: TRBD2; v_call: TRBV7-2; j_call: TRBJ2-1; cdr3_length: 16; clone_size: many; cdr3_aa: CASSLGLARGVNEQFF; cdr3_nt: TGTGCCAGCAGCTTAGGACTAGCTAGAGGGGTCAATGAGCAGTTCTTC
d_call: TRBD1; v_call: TRBV6-5; j_call: TRBJ2-3; cdr3_length: 18; clone_size: many; cdr3_aa: CASSPLDRGRFGTDTQYF; cdr3_nt: TGTGCCAGCAGCCCACTCGACAGGGGGCGTTTCGGCACAGATACGCAGTATTTT
d_call: -; v_call: TRBV7-9; j_call: TRBJ2-2; cdr3_length: 14; clone_size: few; cdr3_aa: CASSSTPGSGELFF; cdr3_nt: TGTGCCAGCAGCAGTACCCCGGGGTCCGGGGAGCTGTTTTTT
d_call: TRBD1; v_call: TRBV6-1; j_call: TRBJ2-5; cdr3_length: 14; clone_size: -; cdr3_aa: CASSPGQGTETQYF; cdr3_nt: TGTGCCAGCAGCCCGGGACAGGGGACAGAGACCCAGTACTTC
d_call: -; v_call: TRBV7-9; j_call: TRBJ1-6; cdr3_length: 15; clone_size: -; cdr3_aa: CASSSLTGNNSPLHF; cdr3_nt: TGTGCCAGCAGCTCCCTCACAGGGAATAATTCACCCCTCCACTTT
d_call: -; v_call: TRBV12-3/TRBV12-4; j_call: TRBJ2-1; cdr3_length: 15; clone_size: few; cdr3_aa: CASSPTRSTYNEQFF; cdr3_nt: TGTGCCAGCAGTCCGACTCGGTCAACCTACAATGAGCAGTTCTTC
d_call: -; v_call: TRBV7-3; j_call: TRBJ2-6; cdr3_length: 17; clone_size: -; cdr3_aa: CASSFPPGGTGANVLTF; cdr3_nt: TGTGCCAGCAGCTTTCCTCCCGGGGGAACTGGGGCCAACGTCCTGACTTTC
d_call: -; v_call: TRBV2; j_call: TRBJ2-5; cdr3_length: 14; clone_size: -; cdr3_aa: CASSETLGFGTQYF; cdr3_nt: TGTGCCAGCAGTGAGACCCTAGGTTTCGGGACCCAGTACTTC
d_call: -; v_call: TRBV4-1; j_call: TRBJ2-2; cdr3_length: 16; clone_size: -; cdr3_aa: CASRSDSFGGTGELFF; cdr3_nt: TGCGCCAGCAGGTCGGACAGTTTTGGAGGCACCGGGGAGCTGTTTTTT
d_call: -; v_call: TRBV6-5; j_call: TRBJ2-7; cdr3_length: 14; clone_size: -; cdr3_aa: CASSYEDGFYEQYF; cdr3_nt: TGTGCCAGCAGTTACGAGGACGGATTCTACGAGCAGTACTTC
d_call: -; v_call: TRBV28; j_call: TRBJ1-1; cdr3_length: 16; clone_size: -; cdr3_aa: CASSLLPGTMNTEAFF; cdr3_nt: TGTGCCAGCAGTTTACTCCCCGGGACAATGAACACTGAAGCTTTCTTT
d_call: -; v_call: TRBV11-2; j_call: TRBJ2-1; cdr3_length: 12; clone_size: -; cdr3_aa: CASSLMGLEQFF; cdr3_nt: TGTGCCAGCAGCTTAATGGGACTTGAGCAGTTCTTC
d_call: -; v_call: TRBV6-2/TRBV6-3; j_call: TRBJ1-2; cdr3_length: 16; clone_size: few; cdr3_aa: CASSYSTVAPGYGYTF; cdr3_nt: TGTGCCAGCAGTTACTCGACCGTGGCGCCGGGATATGGCTACACCTTC